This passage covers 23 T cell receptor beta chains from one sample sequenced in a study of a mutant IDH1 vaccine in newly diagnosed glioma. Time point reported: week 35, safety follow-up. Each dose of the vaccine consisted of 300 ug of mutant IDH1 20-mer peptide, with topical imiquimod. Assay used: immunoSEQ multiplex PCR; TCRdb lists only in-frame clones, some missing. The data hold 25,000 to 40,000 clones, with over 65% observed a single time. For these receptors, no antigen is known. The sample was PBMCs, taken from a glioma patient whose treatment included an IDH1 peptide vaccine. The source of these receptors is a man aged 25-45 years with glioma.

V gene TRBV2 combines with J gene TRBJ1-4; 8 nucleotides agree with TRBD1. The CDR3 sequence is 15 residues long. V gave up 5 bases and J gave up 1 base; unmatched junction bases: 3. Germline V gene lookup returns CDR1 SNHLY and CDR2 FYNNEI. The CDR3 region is CASSRTGGTNEKLFF. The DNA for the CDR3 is TGTGCCAGCAGTCGAACAGGGGGAACTAATGAAAAACTGTTTTTT.

The CDR3 region has the DNA TGTGCCTGGAGTGGGGGGGACTATGGCTACACCTTC. Its translation: CAWSGGDYGYTF. This chain uses TRBV30 with TRBJ1-2; a possible D gene is TRBD1 (5 bases). Trimming left V 1 base short and J 3 bases short, with 6 bases between. The CDR3 totals 12 residues. Germline V lookup: CDR1 GTSNPN, CDR2 SVGIG (reference sequence).

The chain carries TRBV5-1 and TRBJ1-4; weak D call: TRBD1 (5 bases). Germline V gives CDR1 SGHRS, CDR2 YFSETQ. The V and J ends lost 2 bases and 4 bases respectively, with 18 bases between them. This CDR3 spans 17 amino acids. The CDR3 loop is CASSFGTLQGRNEKLFF. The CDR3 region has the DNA TGCGCCAGCAGCTTTGGAACTTTGCAGGGCCGTAATGAAAAACTGTTTTTT. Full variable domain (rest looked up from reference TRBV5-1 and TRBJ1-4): KAGVTQTPRYLIKTRGQQVTLSCSPISGHRSVSWYQQTPGQGLQFLFEYFSETQRNKGNFPGRFSGRQFSNSRSEMNVSTLELGDSALYLCASSFGTLQGRNEKLFFGSGTQLSVL.

The CDR3 region is CSVGQGNTIYF. The CDR3, as DNA: TGCAGCGTCGGACAGGGAAACACCATATATTTT. This sequence joins TRBV29-1 and TRBJ1-3; possible D gene TRBD1, 6 bases. The CDR3 covers 11 residues. Per germline, CDR1 SQVTM and CDR2 ANQGSEA. V was cut by 6 bases and J by 4 bases, with 7 bases left in between.

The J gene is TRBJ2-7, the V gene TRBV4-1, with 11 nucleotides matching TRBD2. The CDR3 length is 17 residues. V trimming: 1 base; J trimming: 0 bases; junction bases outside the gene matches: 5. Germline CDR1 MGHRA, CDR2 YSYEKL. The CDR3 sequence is CASSQVSSGRSSYEQYF. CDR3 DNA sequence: TGCGCCAGCAGCCAAGTTTCTAGCGGGAGGTCCTCCTACGAGCAGTACTTC.

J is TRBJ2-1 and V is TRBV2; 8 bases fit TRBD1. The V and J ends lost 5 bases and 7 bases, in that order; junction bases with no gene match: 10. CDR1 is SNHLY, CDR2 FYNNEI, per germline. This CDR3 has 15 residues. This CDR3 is CASSLNGQGRNEQFF. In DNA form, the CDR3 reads TGTGCCAGCAGTTTGAACGGACAGGGTAGAAATGAGCAGTTCTTC.

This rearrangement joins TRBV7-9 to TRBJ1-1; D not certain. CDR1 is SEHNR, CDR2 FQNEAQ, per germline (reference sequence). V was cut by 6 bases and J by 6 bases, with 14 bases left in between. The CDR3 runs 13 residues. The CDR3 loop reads CASRRLGVSEAFF. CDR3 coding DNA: TGTGCCAGCAGGCGACTCGGTGTATCTGAAGCTTTCTTT.

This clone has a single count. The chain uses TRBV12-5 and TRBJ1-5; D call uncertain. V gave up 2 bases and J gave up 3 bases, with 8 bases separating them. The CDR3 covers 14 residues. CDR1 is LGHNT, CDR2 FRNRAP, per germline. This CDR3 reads CASGLFQPNQPQHF. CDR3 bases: TGTGCTAGTGGTTTGTTTCAGCCCAATCAGCCCCAGCATTTT.

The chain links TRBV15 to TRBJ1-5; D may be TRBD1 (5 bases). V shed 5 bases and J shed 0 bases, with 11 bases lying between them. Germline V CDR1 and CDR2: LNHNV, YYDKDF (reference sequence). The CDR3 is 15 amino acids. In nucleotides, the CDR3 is TGTGCCACCAGCGTGGGACTACTTAGCAATCAGCCCCAGCATTTT. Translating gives CATSVGLLSNQPQHF.

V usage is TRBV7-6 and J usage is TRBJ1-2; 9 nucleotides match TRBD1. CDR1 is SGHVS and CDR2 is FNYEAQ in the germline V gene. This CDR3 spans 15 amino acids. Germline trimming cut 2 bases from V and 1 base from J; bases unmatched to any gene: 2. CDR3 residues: CASSLTGGYNYGYTF. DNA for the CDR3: TGTGCCAGCAGCTTAACAGGGGGCTATAACTATGGCTACACCTTC.

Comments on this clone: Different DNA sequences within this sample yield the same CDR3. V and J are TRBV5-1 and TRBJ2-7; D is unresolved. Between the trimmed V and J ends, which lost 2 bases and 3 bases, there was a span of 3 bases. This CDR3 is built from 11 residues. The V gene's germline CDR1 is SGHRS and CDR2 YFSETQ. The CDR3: CASSFGYEQYF. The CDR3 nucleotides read TGCGCCAGCAGCTTCGGCTACGAGCAGTACTTC.

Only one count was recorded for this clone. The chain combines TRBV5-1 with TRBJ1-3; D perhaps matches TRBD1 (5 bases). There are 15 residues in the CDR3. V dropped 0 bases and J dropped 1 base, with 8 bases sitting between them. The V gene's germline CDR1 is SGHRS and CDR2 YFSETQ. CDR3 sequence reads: CASSLDGASGNTIYF. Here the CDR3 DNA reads TGCGCCAGCAGCTTGGACGGGGCGTCTGGAAACACCATATATTTT.

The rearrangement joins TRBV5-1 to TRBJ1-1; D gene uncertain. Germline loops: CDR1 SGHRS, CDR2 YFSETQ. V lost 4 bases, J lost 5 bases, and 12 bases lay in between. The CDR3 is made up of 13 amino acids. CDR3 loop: CASSGSLGTEAFF. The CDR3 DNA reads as TGCGCCAGCAGCGGCAGCCTCGGGACTGAAGCTTTCTTT.

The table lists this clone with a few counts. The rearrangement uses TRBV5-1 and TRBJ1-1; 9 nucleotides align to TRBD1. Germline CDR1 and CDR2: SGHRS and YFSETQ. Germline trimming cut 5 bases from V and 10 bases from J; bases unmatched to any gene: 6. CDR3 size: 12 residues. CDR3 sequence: CASSSTGGSAFF. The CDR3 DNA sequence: TGCGCCAGCAGTTCAACAGGGGGCTCAGCTTTCTTT.

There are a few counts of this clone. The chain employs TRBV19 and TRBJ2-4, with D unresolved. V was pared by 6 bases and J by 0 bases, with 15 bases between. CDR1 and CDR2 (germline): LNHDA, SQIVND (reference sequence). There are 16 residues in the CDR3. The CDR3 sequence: CASRGKRDLAKNIQYF. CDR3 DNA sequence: TGTGCCAGTAGGGGTAAAAGGGATCTAGCCAAAAACATTCAGTACTTC.

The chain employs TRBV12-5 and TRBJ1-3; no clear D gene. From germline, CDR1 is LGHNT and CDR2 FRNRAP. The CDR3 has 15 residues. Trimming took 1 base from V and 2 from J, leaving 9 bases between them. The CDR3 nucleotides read TGTGCTAGTGGTTTGGGACCGGGCACTGGAAACACCATATATTTT. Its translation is CASGLGPGTGNTIYF.

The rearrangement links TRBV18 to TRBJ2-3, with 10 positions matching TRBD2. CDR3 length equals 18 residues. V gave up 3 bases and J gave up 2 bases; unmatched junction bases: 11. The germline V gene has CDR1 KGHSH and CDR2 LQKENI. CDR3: CASSPSPRTSGATDTQYF. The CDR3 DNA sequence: TGTGCCAGCTCACCCTCCCCTAGGACTAGCGGAGCCACAGATACGCAGTATTTT.

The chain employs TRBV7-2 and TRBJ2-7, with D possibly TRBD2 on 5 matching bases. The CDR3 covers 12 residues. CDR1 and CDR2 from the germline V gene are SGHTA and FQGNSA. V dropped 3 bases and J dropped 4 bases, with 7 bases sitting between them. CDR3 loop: CASSFRGYEQYF. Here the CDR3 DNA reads TGTGCCAGCAGCTTCCGGGGATACGAGCAGTACTTC. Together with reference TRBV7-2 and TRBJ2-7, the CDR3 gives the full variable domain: GAGVSQSPSNKVTEKGKDVELRCDPISGHTALYWYRQSLGQGLEFLIYFQGNSAPDKSGLPSDRFSAERTGGSVSTLTIQRTQQEDSAVYLCASSFRGYEQYFGPGTRLTVT.

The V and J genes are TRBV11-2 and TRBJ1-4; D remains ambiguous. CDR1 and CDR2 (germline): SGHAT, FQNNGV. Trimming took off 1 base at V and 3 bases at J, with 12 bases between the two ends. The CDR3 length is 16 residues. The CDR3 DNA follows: TGTGCCAGCAGCTTAGCCCCCCGCGGGGCTAATGAAAAACTGTTTTTT. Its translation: CASSLAPRGANEKLFF.

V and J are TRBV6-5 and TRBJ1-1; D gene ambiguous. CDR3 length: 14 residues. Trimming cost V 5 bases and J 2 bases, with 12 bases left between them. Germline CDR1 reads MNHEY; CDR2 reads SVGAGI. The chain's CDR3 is CASSHPSLNTEAFF. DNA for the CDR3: TGTGCCAGCAGTCACCCCAGCTTAAACACTGAAGCTTTCTTT.

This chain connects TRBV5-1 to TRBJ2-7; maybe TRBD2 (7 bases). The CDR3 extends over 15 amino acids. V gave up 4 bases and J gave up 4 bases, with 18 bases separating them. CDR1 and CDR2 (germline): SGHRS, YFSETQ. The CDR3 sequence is CASSREGGGPYEQYF. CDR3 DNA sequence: TGCGCCAGCAGCCGAGAGGGGGGAGGGCCTTACGAGCAGTACTTC.

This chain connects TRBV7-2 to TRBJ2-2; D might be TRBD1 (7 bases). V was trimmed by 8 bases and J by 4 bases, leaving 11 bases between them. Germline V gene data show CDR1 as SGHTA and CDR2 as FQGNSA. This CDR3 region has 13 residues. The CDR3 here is CASGGGGTGELFF. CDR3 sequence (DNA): TGTGCCAGCGGAGGGGGCGGCACCGGGGAGCTGTTTTTT.

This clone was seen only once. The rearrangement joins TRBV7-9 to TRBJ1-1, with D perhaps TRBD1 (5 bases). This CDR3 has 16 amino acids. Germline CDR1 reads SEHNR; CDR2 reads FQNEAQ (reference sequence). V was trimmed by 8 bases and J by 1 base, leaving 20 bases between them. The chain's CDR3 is CASSSVRSTANTEAFF. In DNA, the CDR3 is TGTGCCAGCTCGTCAGTACGTTCGACAGCGAACACTGAAGCTTTCTTT.